This T cell receptor beta chain was documented in a study of OX40 agonist ivuxolimab in advanced cancers. Whole-study context: Recorded diagnoses for dose-escalation patients were hepatocellular carcinoma, melanoma, renal cell or head and neck cancer.

This clone was counted between two and nine times. Antigen unknown. Study outcomes and limitations: Low levels of normalized T-cell clonal expansion also appeared in some nonresponders.

The CDR3 spans 15 residues. The V end lost 3 bases, the J end lost 3 bases, and 12 bases lay between the germline ends. CDR1 is LNHDA, CDR2 SQIVND, per germline (reference sequence). The repertoire was sequenced with immunoSEQ multiplex PCR; TCRdb's copy has only in-frame clones and lacks some. The sample records roughly 3,500 clones, approximately 80% being singletons. J is TRBJ2-1 and V is TRBV19; D possibly corresponds to TRBD2 (6 bases). The clonotype was recovered from an adult with an advanced solid tumor such as melanoma, head and neck, liver or kidney cancer. This specimen consisted of CD4+ or CD8+ T cells sorted from blood, obtained in a trial of the OX40 agonist ivuxolimab. This chain's CDR3 is CASSITGVRYNEQFF. In DNA, the CDR3 is TGTGCCAGTAGTATTACGGGAGTGCGCTACAATGAGCAGTTCTTC.